The rows below give T cell receptor beta chains drawn from one sample of a study of neoadjuvant anti-PD-1 for oral cavity cancer. Here immunoSEQ multiplex PCR was the method, and the copy in TCRdb shows in-frame clones only, minus some. The sample has 12,000 or so clones, about two thirds seen once. This sample comprised PBMCs, obtained after nivolumab (anti-PD-1) treatment. The receptor set was obtained from a person aged 35-79 years with oral cavity squamous cell carcinoma. CDR3s include the opening cysteine and the closing phenylalanine or tryptophan.

>TRBV11-2|TRBJ2-1
CASSSPSGRKKFF
>TRBV11-2|TRBJ1-2
CASSFPERVGNGYTF
>TRBV10-3|TRBJ2-6
CAISEFGSGANVLTF
>TRBV5-1|TRBJ1-1
CASSPGAGRTTEAFF
>TRBV9|TRBJ1-1
CASSVGWENTEAFF
>TRBV11-2|TRBJ1-3
CASRRWGDSGNTIYF
>TRBV9|TRBJ1-2
CASSPNPGGGSYGYTF
>TRBV30|TRBJ1-5
CAWRGQGSQPQHF
>TRBV29-1|TRBJ1-2
CSVLYGSGYTF
>TRBV7-3|TRBJ2-1
CASSLTGTSGSNEQFF
>TRBV6-1|TRBJ2-5
CASSAETSGQETQYF
>TRBV10-3|TRBJ1-1
CATLKEENTEAFF
>TRBV30|TRBJ2-2
CAWTAGGGGELFF
>TRBV27|TRBJ1-2
CASSVFFGGGDYGYTF
>TRBV6-4|TRBJ2-3
CASSKGTGGSTDTQYF